The present T cell receptor (beta chain) was sequenced within a study of OX40 agonist ivuxolimab in advanced cancers. Whole-study context: In this trial design, patients received ivuxolimab intravenously at 0.01 to 10 mg/kg every 2 weeks.

TCRdb's table, derived via immunoSEQ multiplex PCR, lists solely in-frame clones and lacks some. The sample carries over 35,000 clones, around 88% recorded once. Study-wide results and limits: More expanded clones were seen, on average, in CD8+ T cells than in CD4+. Part of the nonresponder group also had normalized T-cell clonal expansion that was low.

With autoimmune disease history or systemic immunosuppression, patients were excluded. The CDR3 has 12 residues. The germline V and J ends were trimmed by 8 bases and 7 bases, with 12 bases remaining between them. CDR1 MDHEN and CDR2 SYDVKM come from the germline V gene. About this clone: Its antigen is currently unknown.

The sequence came from an adult with an advanced solid tumor such as melanoma, head and neck, liver or kidney cancer. V and J are TRBV28 and TRBJ1-5; tentative D call: TRBD1 (5 bases). The sequences come from CD4+ or CD8+ T cells sorted from blood, collected in a trial of the OX40 agonist ivuxolimab. For the CDR3, the DNA is TGTGCCAGCGAGTGGGGGGACCAGCCCCAGCATTTT. As protein: CASEWGDQPQHF.